The present T cell receptor beta chain was sequenced within a study of blood T cell repertoires in COVID-19. Study information: PBMCs, B-cell-depleted T cells, or T cells provided the cDNA or gDNA that made up the material.

Germline V lookup: CDR1 SGHDN, CDR2 FVKESK. J gave up 1 base and V 4 bases, and 6 bases lay outside the gene matches. The CDR3 extends over 16 amino acids. Patients from Seattle were sampled longitudinally, starting during active infection. Original processing methods: By means of reference gene primer amplification, nucleated cell counts were estimated. Assay: immunoSEQ multiplex PCR; the TCRdb copy retains only in-frame clones and omits some. V, J and clone size are taken as reported in that table, and D and trimming were inferred from the DNA itself. The sample lists under 350,000 clones, just under 90% occurring once.

This TCR came from a woman aged 25 to 39 with COVID-19, enrolled during active disease. Specimen: peripheral blood. The gene calls are TRBV14 and TRBJ1-1, with 10 bases that match TRBD1. In nucleotides, the CDR3 is TGTGCCAGCAGCCGCCGACAGGGGGCAGGGAACACTGAAGCTTTCTTT. Protein product: CASSRRQGAGNTEAFF.